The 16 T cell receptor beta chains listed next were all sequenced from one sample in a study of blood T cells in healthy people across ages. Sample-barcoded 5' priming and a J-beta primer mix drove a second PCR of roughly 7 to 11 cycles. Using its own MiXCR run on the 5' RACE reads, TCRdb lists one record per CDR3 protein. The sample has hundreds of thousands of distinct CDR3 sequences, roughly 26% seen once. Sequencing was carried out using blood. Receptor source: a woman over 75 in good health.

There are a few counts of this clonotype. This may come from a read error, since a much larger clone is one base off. CDR3 region: CASRETSRDQPQHF. For the CDR3, the DNA is TGCGCCAGCAGGGAGACTAGCAGGGATCAGCCCCAGCATTTT. The rearrangement uses TRBV10-1 and TRBJ1-5, with D perhaps matching TRBD1 (5 bases). Trimming stripped 6 bases from V and 5 bases from J, with 14 bases between. The CDR3 loop spans 14 amino acids. Germline values: CDR1 WNHNN, CDR2 SYGVQD (reference sequence).

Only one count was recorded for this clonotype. The DNA of the CDR3 is TGCAGTGTTCAGGTTCCCGCTGGCGGGGCGCCCAGAGGGGAGCTGTTTTTT. Encoded protein: CSVQVPAGGAPRGELFF. The chain has TRBV20-1 and TRBJ2-2; D perhaps matches TRBD2 (6 bases). The CDR3 length is 17 residues. Germline-derived CDR1 and CDR2 are DFQATT and SNEGSKA (reference sequence). Trimming removed 7 bases at V and 8 bases at J, with 29 bases between.

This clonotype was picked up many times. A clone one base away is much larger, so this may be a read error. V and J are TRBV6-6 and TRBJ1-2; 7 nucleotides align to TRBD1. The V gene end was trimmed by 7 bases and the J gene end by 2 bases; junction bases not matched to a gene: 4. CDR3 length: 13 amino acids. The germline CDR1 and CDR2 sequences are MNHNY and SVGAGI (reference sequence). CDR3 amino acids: CASTPDRNYGYTF. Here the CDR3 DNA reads TGTGCCAGCACCCCGGACAGGAACTATGGCTACACCTTC.

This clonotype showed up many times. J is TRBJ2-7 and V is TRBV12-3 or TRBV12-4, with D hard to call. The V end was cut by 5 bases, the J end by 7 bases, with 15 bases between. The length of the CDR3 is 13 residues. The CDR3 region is CASSPSTTAEQYF. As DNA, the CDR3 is TGTGCCAGCAGTCCTTCAACCACCGCGGAGCAGTACTTC.

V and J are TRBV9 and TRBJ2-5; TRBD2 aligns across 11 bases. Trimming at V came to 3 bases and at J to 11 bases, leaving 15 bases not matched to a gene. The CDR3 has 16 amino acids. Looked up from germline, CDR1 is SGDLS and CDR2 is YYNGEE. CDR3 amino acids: CASSGRGSGGANEQYF. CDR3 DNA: TGTGCCAGCAGCGGACGAGGTAGCGGGGGGGCCAATGAGCAGTACTTC.

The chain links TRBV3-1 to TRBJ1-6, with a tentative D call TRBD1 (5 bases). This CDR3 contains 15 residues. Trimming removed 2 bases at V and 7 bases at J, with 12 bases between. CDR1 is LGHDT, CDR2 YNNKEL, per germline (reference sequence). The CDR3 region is CASSQISGGNSPLHF. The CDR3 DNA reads TGTGCCAGCAGCCAAATTTCCGGGGGAAATTCACCCCTCCACTTT.

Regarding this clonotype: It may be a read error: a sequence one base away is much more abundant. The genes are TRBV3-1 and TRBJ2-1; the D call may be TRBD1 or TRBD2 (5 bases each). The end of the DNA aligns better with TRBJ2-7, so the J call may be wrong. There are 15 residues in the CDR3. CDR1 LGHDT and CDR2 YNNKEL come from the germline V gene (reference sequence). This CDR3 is CASKDSGRIYNEQYF. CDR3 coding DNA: TGTGCCAGCAAGGATTCGGGACGAATCTACAATGAGCAGTACTTC.

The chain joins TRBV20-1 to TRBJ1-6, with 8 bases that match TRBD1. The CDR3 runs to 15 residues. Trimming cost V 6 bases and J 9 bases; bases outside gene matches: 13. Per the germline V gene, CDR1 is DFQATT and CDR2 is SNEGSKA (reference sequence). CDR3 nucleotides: TGCAGTGCCCGATCACGGGGACAGGCGAGTTCACCCCTCCACTTT. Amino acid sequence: CSARSRGQASSPLHF.

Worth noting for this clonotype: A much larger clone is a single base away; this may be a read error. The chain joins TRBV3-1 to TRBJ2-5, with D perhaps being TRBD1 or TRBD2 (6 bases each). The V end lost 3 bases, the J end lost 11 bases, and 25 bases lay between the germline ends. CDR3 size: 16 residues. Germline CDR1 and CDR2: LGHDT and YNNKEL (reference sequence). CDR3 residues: CASSHRGGLSGNEQYF. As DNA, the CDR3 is TGTGCCAGCAGCCATCGAGGGGGACTTTCGGGCAATGAGCAGTACTTC.

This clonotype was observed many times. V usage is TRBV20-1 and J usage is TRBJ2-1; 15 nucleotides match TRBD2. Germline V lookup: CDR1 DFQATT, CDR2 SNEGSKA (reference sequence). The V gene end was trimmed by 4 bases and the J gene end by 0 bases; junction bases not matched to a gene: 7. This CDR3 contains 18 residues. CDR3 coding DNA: TGCAGTGCTACTTCCGGGACTAGCGGGGGGTTCTCCTACAATGAGCAGTTCTTC. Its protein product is CSATSGTSGGFSYNEQFF.

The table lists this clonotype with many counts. The CDR3 DNA reads as TGCGCCAGCAGCTTGGAAAGCAGGGGGCAGGGGACCCAGTACTTC. Translated: CASSLESRGQGTQYF. The genes are TRBV5-1 and TRBJ2-5; TRBD1 aligns across 8 bases. This CDR3 has 15 residues. CDR1 SGHRS and CDR2 YFSETQ come from the germline V gene. V dropped 0 bases and J dropped 7; count of bases not matched to a gene: 8.

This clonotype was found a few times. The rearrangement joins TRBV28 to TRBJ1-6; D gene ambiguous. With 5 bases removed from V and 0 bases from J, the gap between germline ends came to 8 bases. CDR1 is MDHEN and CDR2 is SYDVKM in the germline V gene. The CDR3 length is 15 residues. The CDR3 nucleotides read TGTGCCAGCAGTATTAGGAGCTCCTATAATTCACCCCTCCACTTT. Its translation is CASSIRSSYNSPLHF. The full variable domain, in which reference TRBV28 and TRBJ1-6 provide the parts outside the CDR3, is DVKVTQSSRYLVKRTGEKVFLECVQDMDHENMFWYRQDPGLGLRLIYFSYDVKMKEKGDIPEGYSVSREKKERFSLILESASTNQTSMYLCASSIRSSYNSPLHFGNGTRLTVT.

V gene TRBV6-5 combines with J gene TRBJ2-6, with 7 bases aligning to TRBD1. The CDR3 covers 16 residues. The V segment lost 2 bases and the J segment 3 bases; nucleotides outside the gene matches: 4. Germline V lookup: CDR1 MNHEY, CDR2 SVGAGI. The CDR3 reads CASSYVGGGGANVLTF. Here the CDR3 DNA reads TGTGCCAGCAGTTACGTAGGGGGCGGTGGGGCCAACGTCCTGACTTTC.

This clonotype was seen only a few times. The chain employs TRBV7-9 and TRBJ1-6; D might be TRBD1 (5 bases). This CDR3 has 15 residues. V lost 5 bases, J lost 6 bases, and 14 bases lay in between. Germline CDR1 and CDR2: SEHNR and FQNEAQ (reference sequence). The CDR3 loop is CASSPVGVANSPLHF. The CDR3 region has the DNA TGTGCCAGCAGCCCCGTGGGGGTGGCTAATTCACCCCTCCACTTT.

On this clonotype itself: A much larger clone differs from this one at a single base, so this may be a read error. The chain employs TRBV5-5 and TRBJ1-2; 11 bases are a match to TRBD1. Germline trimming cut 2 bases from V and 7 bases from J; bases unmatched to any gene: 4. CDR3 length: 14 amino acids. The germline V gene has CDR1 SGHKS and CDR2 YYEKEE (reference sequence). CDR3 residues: CASSFEDRGPGYTF. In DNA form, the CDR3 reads TGTGCCAGCAGCTTCGAGGACAGGGGGCCTGGCTACACCTTC.

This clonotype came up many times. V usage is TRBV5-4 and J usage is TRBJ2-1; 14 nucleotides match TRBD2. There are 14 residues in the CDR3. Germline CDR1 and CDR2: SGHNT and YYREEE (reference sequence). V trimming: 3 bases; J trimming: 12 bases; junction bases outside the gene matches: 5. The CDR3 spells CASSWRGTSGGQFF. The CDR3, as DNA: TGTGCCAGCAGCTGGCGTGGGACTAGCGGGGGGCAGTTCTTC.